The clone carrying this TCR beta chain was counted between two and nine times. What it binds is unknown. Expressed TCRB transcripts were sequenced after all isolated RNA was converted to cDNA. Sequenced by immunoSEQ multiplex PCR; TCRdb stores in-frame clones only, minus some. The data show 250,000 to 300,000 clones, with approximately 25% seen just once and around 0.012% held by the top ten. The sample is drawn from a study of beta chain features in type 1 diabetes. General study results and limits: There was a moderate but significant shortening of TCRB CDR3s in all four CD4+ subsets of Type 1 diabetes patients. Reads derived from cDNA could over-represent cells showing high TCR expression.

CD45RO/CCR7/CD25/CD127/CD95/CD27 separated CD4+ naive, central memory, regulatory and stem cell-like memory cells by sorting. CDR1 and CDR2 from the germline V gene are SGDLS and YYNGEE. The CDR3 runs 16 residues. V shed 0 bases, J shed 9 bases, and the junction held 11 bases outside the gene matches. Sequenced input: naive CD4+ T cells from blood. J is TRBJ2-1 and V is TRBV9; 8 nucleotides align to TRBD2. The sequence derives from a young woman with type 1 diabetes. The CDR3 sequence is CASSVVGGAGVGEQFF. CDR3 bases: TGTGCCAGCAGCGTAGTGGGAGGAGCGGGAGTAGGTGAGCAGTTCTTC.